The rows below give T cell receptor beta chains drawn from one sample of a study of Graves' ophthalmopathy and Graves' hyperthyroidism. TCRdb redid the calling of the multiplex PCR reads with MiXCR, one entry per CDR3 protein. The repertoire consists of around 470,000 distinct CDR3 sequences, with 13% to 15% occurring once and the leading ten covering over 7.5%. Sequencing was done on a sample of blood. The origin of the receptors is a woman aged 30 to 39 with Graves' ophthalmopathy. The CDR3 runs from the conserved cysteine through the conserved F or W. The D gene is left open where the match is weak. A row's size may be missing; if present it is once, few, many or a size class.

V	D	size	J	CDR3	DNA
TRBV6-2/TRBV6-3	NA	many	TRBJ1-2	CASSYSIFNYGYTF	TGTGCCAGCAGTTACTCGATTTTTAACTATGGCTACACCTTC
TRBV7-9	NA	few	TRBJ2-5	CASSLVGAETQYF	TGTGCCAGCAGCCTCGTGGGGGCGGAGACCCAGTACTTC
TRBV12-3/TRBV12-4	TRBD1	NA	TRBJ2-2	CASSWGTAGTGELFF	TGTGCCAGCAGCTGGGGGACAGCCGGCACCGGGGAGCTGTTTTTT
TRBV6-1	NA	many	TRBJ1-2	CASSEGGQFGYTF	TGTGCCAGCAGTGAGGGTGGGCAGTTTGGCTACACCTTC
TRBV27	NA	many	TRBJ1-1	CASSFRVSTEAFF	TGTGCCAGCAGTTTCCGAGTGAGCACTGAAGCTTTCTTT
TRBV5-1	NA	few	TRBJ1-1	CASSLAVGQLNTEAFF	TGCGCCAGCAGCTTGGCCGTCGGACAGTTGAACACTGAAGCTTTCTTT
TRBV2	NA	many	TRBJ1-5	CASSEALVRNQPQHF	TGTGCCAGCAGTGAAGCGCTTGTCCGCAATCAGCCCCAGCATTTT
TRBV20-1	TRBD2	many	TRBJ2-7	CSAGHPTSGMSYEQYF	TGCAGTGCTGGCCACCCGACTAGCGGGATGTCCTACGAGCAGTACTTC
TRBV27	NA	many	TRBJ1-2	CASSSGQNLYGYTF	TGTGCCAGCAGTTCTGGGCAGAACCTGTATGGCTACACCTTC
TRBV11-2	NA	NA	TRBJ1-1	CASSWGSRSEAFF	TGTGCCAGCAGCTGGGGGAGTCGGAGTGAAGCTTTCTTT
TRBV18	NA	few	TRBJ2-3	CASSPVLAGTDTQYF	TGTGCCAGCTCACCCGTACTGGCTGGCACAGATACGCAGTATTTT
TRBV10-3	NA	many	TRBJ1-3	CAISESGTSGNTIYF	TGTGCCATCAGTGAGTCCGGCACCTCTGGAAACACCATATATTTT
TRBV28	NA	many	TRBJ2-7	CASSFHRGQYF	TGTGCCAGCAGTTTCCATAGGGGGCAGTACTTC
TRBV12-3/TRBV12-4	TRBD2	NA	TRBJ2-7	CASSLGPTSGEQYF	TGTGCCAGCAGTTTAGGCCCGACTAGCGGCGAGCAGTACTTC
TRBV2	NA	many	TRBJ2-5	CASIIRSSQETQYF	TGTGCCAGCATTATCCGGAGCAGCCAAGAGACCCAGTACTTC
TRBV19	NA	NA	TRBJ2-2	CASKDRRAGELFF	TGTGCCAGTAAGGATCGTCGGGCTGGGGAGCTGTTTTTT
TRBV6-1	NA	NA	TRBJ1-2	CASRTEVYGYTF	TGTGCCAGCAGGACAGAAGTCTATGGCTACACCTTC
TRBV4-1	NA	few	TRBJ2-2	CASSLARTAGGELFF	TGCGCCAGCAGCCTAGCCCGGACAGCTGGCGGGGAGCTGTTTTTT
TRBV5-1	NA	NA	TRBJ2-5	CASSIRTNFREETQYF	TGCGCCAGCAGCATTCGTACGAATTTCAGGGAAGAGACCCAGTACTTC
TRBV7-2	NA	many	TRBJ1-1	CASSLGGGRGTEAFF	TGTGCCAGCAGCTTAGGGGGGGGAAGGGGCACTGAAGCTTTCTTT
TRBV7-9	NA	NA	TRBJ1-5	CASSQGSQPQHF	TGTGCCAGCAGCCAAGGGAGTCAGCCCCAGCATTTT
TRBV4-1	TRBD2	many	TRBJ2-5	CASSRDPGLAGVETQYF	TGCGCCAGCAGCCGAGACCCGGGACTAGCGGGGGTTGAGACCCAGTACTTC
TRBV6-1	NA	many	TRBJ2-7	CASSENRGDRDEQYF	TGTGCCAGCAGTGAGAATCGCGGGGACAGAGACGAGCAGTACTTC
TRBV6-5	TRBD2	many	TRBJ2-7	CASSYRTSGSYEQYF	TGTGCCAGCAGTTACAGGACTAGCGGTAGCTACGAGCAGTACTTC
TRBV4-1	TRBD1	many	TRBJ1-1	CASSQARTGGANTEAFF	TGCGCCAGCAGCCAAGCCCGGACAGGGGGAGCGAACACTGAAGCTTTCTTT
TRBV19	NA	many	TRBJ2-5	CASSMSGLPGETQYF	TGTGCCAGTAGTATGTCGGGCTTGCCGGGGGAGACCCAGTACTTC
TRBV12-3/TRBV12-4	NA	many	TRBJ2-7	CASSIGVGAEQYF	TGTGCCAGCAGCATTGGGGTGGGGGCCGAGCAGTACTTC
TRBV12-3/TRBV12-4	TRBD1	many	TRBJ1-3	CASSFNRGLINTIYF	TGTGCCAGCAGTTTCAACAGGGGGCTGATAAACACCATATATTTT
TRBV6-2/TRBV6-3	NA	NA	TRBJ2-7	CASSYEDGAYEQYF	TGTGCCAGCAGTTACGAGGACGGGGCCTACGAGCAGTACTTC
TRBV12-5	TRBD1	many	TRBJ1-2	CASGTGNYGYTF	TGTGCTAGTGGGACAGGGAACTATGGCTACACCTTC
TRBV6-1	NA	many	TRBJ1-2	CASSPADLFYGYTF	TGTGCCAGCAGTCCCGCAGACCTTTTCTATGGCTACACCTTC
TRBV12-3/TRBV12-4	TRBD1	many	TRBJ1-2	CASRIRDRAERLHGYTF	TGTGCCAGCAGGATCCGGGACAGGGCAGAAAGACTTCATGGCTACACCTTC
TRBV2	NA	many	TRBJ1-1	CATSDPRVAFF	TGTGCCACTTCGGACCCGAGGGTAGCTTTCTTT
TRBV6-1	TRBD1	many	TRBJ1-6	CASRFTGEHSPLHF	TGTGCCAGCAGATTCACAGGGGAACATTCACCCCTCCACTTT
TRBV28	TRBD1	NA	TRBJ1-5	CASSFAGTVNQPQHF	TGTGCCAGCAGTTTTGCCGGGACAGTAAATCAGCCCCAGCATTTT
TRBV28	TRBD1	many	TRBJ2-7	CASSSAPGQVREQYF	TGTGCCAGCAGTTCCGCCCCGGGACAGGTGAGGGAGCAGTACTTC
TRBV9	NA	many	TRBJ1-5	CASSPRDGTLYSNQPQHF	TGTGCCAGCAGCCCACGGGATGGGACATTATATAGCAATCAGCCCCAGCATTTT
TRBV19	TRBD1	NA	TRBJ2-2	CASTTGTANAGELFF	TGTGCCAGTACGACCGGGACAGCAAACGCCGGGGAGCTGTTTTTT
TRBV30	NA	many	TRBJ1-1	CAWSVLGRTEAFF	TGTGCCTGGAGTGTACTTGGGAGAACTGAAGCTTTCTTT
TRBV28	NA	many	TRBJ1-5	CASSLYLGQHSNQPQHF	TGTGCCAGCAGTTTATACTTAGGACAGCATAGCAATCAGCCCCAGCATTTT
TRBV13	TRBD1	few	TRBJ2-5	CASSAGDREETQYF	TGTGCCAGCAGCGCCGGGGACAGGGAAGAGACCCAGTACTTC
TRBV19	NA	NA	TRBJ2-2	CASSMGSTGPGTGELCF	TGTGCCAGTAGTATGGGTTCTACCGGGCCCGGGACCGGGGAGCTGTGTTTT